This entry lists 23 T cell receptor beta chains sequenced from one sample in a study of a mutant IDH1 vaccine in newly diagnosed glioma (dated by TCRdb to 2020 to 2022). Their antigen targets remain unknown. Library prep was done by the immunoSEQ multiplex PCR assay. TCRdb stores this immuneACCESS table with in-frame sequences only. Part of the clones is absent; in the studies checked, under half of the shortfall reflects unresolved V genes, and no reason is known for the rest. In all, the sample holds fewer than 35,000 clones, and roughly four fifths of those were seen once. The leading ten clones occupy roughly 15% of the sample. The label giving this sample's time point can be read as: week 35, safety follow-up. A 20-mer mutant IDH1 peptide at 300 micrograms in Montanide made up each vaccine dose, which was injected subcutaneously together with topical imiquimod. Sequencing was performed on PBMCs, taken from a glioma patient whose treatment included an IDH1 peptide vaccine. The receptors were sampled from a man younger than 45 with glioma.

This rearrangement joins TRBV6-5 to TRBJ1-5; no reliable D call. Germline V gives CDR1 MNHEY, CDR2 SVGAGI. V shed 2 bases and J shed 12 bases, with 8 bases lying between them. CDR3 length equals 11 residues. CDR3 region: CASSYDGVQHF. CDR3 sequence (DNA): TGTGCCAGCAGTTACGATGGGGTCCAGCATTTT.

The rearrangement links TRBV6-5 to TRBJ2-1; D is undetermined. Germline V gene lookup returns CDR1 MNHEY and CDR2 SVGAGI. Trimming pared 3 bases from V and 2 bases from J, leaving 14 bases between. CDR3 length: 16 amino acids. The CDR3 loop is CASSYDPPRTYNEQFF. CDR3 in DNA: TGTGCCAGCAGTTATGACCCCCCCCGGACCTACAATGAGCAGTTCTTC.

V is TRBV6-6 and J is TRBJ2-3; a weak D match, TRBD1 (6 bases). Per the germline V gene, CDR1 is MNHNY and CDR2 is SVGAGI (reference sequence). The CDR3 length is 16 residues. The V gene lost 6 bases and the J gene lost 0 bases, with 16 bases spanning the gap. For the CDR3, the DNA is TGTGCCAGCAGGGGCCTTAGGACAGTTAGCACAGATACGCAGTATTTT. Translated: CASRGLRTVSTDTQYF.

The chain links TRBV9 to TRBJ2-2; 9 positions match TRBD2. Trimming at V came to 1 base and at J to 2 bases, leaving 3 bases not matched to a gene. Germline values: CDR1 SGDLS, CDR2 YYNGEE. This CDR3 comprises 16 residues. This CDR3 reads CASSVSSGANTGELFF. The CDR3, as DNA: TGTGCCAGCAGCGTATCTAGCGGGGCCAACACCGGGGAGCTGTTTTTT.

CDR3 bases: TGTGCCAGCAGCTTGGGGGGGATTTGGAGGGGGGAGACCCAGTACTTC. Its protein is CASSLGGIWRGETQYF. The J gene is TRBJ2-5, the V gene TRBV5-4; TRBD1 or TRBD2 may be the D gene (6 bases each). CDR3 length: 16 residues. The germline gives CDR1 SGHNT, CDR2 YYREEE (reference sequence). Trimming shortened V by 0 bases and J by 5 bases, and 17 bases separated the two germline ends.

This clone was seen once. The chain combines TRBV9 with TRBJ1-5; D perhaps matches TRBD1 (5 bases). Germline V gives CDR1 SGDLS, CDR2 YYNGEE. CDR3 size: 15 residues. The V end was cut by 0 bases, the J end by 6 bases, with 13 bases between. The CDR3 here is CASSVDSGAGQPQHF. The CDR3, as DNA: TGTGCCAGCAGCGTAGATAGTGGGGCGGGTCAGCCCCAGCATTTT. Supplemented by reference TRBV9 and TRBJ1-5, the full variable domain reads DSGVTQTPKHLITATGQRVTLRCSPRSGDLSVYWYQQSLDQGLQFLIQYYNGEERAKGNILERFSAQQFPDLHSELNLSSLELGDSALYFCASSVDSGAGQPQHFGDGTRLSIL.

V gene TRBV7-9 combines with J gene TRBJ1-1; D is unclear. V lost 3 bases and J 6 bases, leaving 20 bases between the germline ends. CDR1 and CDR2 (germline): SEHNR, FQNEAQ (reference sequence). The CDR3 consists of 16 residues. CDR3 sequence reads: CASSFFPLAQRAEAFF. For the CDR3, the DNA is TGTGCCAGCAGCTTCTTTCCCCTAGCTCAAAGGGCTGAAGCTTTCTTT.

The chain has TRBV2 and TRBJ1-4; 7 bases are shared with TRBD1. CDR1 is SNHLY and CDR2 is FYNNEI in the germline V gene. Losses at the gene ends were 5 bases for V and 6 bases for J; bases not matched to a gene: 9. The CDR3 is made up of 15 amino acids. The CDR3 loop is CASSWNGQGDEKLFF. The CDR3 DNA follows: TGTGCCAGCAGTTGGAACGGGCAGGGGGATGAAAAACTGTTTTTT.

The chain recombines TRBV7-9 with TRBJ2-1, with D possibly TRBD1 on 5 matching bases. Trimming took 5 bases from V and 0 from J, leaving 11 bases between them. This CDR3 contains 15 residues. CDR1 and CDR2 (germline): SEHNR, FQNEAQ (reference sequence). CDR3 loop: CASSTTERSYNEQFF. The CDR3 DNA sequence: TGTGCCAGCAGCACGACAGAACGCTCCTACAATGAGCAGTTCTTC.

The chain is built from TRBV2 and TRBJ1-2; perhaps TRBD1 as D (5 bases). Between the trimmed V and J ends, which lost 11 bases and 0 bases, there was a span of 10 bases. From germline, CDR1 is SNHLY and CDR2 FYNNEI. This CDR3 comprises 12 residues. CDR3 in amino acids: CALGPSNYGYTF. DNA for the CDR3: TGTGCCCTGGGGCCTTCTAACTATGGCTACACCTTC.

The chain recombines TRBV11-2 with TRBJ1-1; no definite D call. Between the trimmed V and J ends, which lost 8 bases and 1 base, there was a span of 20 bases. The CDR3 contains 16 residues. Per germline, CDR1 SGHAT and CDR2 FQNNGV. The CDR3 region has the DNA TGTGCCAGCGCTATATTGGGTCCGGCCAAGAACACTGAAGCTTTCTTT. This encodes CASAILGPAKNTEAFF.

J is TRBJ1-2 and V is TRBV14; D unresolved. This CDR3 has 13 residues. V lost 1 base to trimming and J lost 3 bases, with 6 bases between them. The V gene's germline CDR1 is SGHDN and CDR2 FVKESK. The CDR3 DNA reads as TGTGCCAGCAGCCAAGTAGCGGACTATGGCTACACCTTC. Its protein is CASSQVADYGYTF.

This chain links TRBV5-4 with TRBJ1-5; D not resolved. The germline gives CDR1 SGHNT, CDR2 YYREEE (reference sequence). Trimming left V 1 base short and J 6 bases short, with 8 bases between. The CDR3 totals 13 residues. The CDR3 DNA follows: TGTGCCAGCAGCTTGATCCCCGGTCAGCCCCAGCATTTT. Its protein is CASSLIPGQPQHF.

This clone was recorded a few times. DNA for the CDR3: TGTGCCAGCAGCACCCCTAGCGGGAGCCACAATGAGCAGTTCTTC. Its protein is CASSTPSGSHNEQFF. J is TRBJ2-1 and V is TRBV7-8, with 10 bases fitting TRBD2. CDR3 length equals 15 residues. Germline V gives CDR1 SGHVS, CDR2 FQNEAQ. The J segment lost 5 bases and the V segment lost 5 bases, leaving 6 bases of the junction unmatched.

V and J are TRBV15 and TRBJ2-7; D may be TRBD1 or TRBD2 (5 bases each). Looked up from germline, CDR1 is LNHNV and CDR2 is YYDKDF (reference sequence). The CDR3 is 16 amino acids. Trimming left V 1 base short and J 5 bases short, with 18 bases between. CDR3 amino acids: CATSRAGTLNDDEQYF. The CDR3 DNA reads TGTGCCACCAGCAGAGCCGGGACCCTAAACGACGACGAGCAGTACTTC. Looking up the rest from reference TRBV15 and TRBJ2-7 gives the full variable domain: DAMVIQNPRYQVTQFGKPVTLSCSQTLNHNVMYWYQQKSSQAPKLLFHYYDKDFNNEADTPDNFQSRRPNTSFCFLDIRSPGLGDTAMYLCATSRAGTLNDDEQYFGPGTRLTVT.

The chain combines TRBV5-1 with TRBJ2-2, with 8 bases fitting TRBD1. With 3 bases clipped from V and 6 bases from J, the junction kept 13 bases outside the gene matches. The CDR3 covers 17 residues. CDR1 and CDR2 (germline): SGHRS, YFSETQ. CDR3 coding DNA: TGCGCCAGCAGCTCCCACCGGGACAGGATTCTGGCCGGGGAGCTGTTTTTT. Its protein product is CASSSHRDRILAGELFF.

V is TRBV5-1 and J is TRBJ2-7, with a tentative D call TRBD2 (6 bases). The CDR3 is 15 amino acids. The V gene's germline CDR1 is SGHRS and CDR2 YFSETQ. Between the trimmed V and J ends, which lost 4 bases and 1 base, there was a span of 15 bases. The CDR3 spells CASSPLGRDSYEQYF. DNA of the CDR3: TGCGCCAGCAGCCCCTTGGGGCGGGATTCCTACGAGCAGTACTTC.

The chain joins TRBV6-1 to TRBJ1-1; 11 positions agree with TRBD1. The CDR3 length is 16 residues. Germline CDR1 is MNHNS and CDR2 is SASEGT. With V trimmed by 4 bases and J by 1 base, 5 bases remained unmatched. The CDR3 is CASSVGQGERNTEAFF. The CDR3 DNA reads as TGTGCCAGCAGTGTGGGACAGGGGGAAAGGAACACTGAAGCTTTCTTT.

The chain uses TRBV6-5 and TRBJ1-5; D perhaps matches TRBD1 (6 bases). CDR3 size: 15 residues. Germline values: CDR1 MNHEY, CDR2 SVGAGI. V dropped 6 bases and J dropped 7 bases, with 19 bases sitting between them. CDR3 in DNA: TGTGCCAGCAGCCCACCGGGGGCCCCTGGACAGCCCCAGCATTTT. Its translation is CASSPPGAPGQPQHF.

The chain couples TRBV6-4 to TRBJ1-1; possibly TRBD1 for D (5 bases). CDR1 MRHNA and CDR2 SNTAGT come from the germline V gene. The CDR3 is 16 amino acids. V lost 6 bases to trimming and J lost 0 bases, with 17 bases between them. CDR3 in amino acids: CASSPERGLMNTEAFF. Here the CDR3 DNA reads TGTGCCAGCAGCCCCGAGCGGGGACTCATGAACACTGAAGCTTTCTTT.

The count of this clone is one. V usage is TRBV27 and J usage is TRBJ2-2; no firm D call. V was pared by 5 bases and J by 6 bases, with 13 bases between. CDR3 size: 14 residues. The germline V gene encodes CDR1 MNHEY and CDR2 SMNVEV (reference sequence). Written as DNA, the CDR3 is TGTGCCAGCAGTCCTCGGAACTGGGCCGGGGAGCTGTTTTTT. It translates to CASSPRNWAGELFF.

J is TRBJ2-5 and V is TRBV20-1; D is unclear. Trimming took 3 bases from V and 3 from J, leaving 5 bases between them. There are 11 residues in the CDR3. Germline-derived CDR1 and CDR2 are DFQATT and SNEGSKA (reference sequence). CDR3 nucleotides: TGCAGTGCTAGGGCCAAAGAGACCCAGTACTTC. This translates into CSARAKETQYF.

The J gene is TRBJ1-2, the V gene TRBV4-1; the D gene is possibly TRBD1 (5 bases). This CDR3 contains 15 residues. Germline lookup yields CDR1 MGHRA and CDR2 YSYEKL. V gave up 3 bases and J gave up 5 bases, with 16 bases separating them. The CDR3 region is CASSQNLGETYGYTF. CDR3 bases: TGCGCCAGCAGCCAGAATTTGGGGGAGACTTATGGCTACACCTTC.